This entry is about one T cell receptor beta chain. It has no known antigen specificity. No qualities accompany the bases; no much larger clone lies one base away. Distinct nucleotide sequences in the sample also encode this CDR3. CDR1 and CDR2 were assigned from the germline V gene (reference sequence) as SEHNR and FQNEAQ. V is cut by 5 bases and J by 4 bases, and the space between the germline ends is 9 bases. Inclusive of the bounding cysteine and phenylalanine, the CDR3 is 12 residues long. Only the CDR3 region is kept as DNA, spanning 36 bases read in frame from base 1. These data belong to a study of shared clonotypes between healthy human individuals (dated by TCRdb to the early 2020s). Context from the whole study: Three men and a couple of women, aged 18 to 49 years, made up the cohort. For each donor, three plates each were used for CD4 naive and CD4 memory, two plates were used for CD8 naive, and one plate was used for CD8 memory. The study deeply sequenced blood TCR repertoires of about 5 healthy adults to estimate repertoire size and the extent of clonotype sharing between individuals. To increase sequencing depth and limit assay-specific biases, different laboratories used diverse techniques to prepare libraries and sequence TCR repertoires. Per donor, leukapheresis produced somewhere between about 0.94 and 9 billion PBMCs. Study-wide findings and limitations: Because the study included only a small number of donors, the genetic and exposure-history diversity represented was limited. Sampling was restricted to blood, and TCR repertoires in tissues likely differ from the TCR repertoires found in blood. Incomplete sequencing was indicated by rarefaction of sorted-subset datasets, despite the large sequencing depth. Naive subsets generally had larger estimated clonotype richness than memory subsets did. Compared with non-shared clonotypes, clonotypes shared by all four sorted-subset donors had higher generation probabilities. Pairwise subsampling indicated that sequencing depth was expected to affect the degree of clonotype sharing among donors. When a few donors were compared, the shared fraction of clonotypes was 5% to 6.5% for naive CD4, approximately 3.3% for naive CD8, 2% to 2.5% for memory CD4, and around 0.4% for memory CD8.

CD8 naive samples were obtained by positive selection for CCR7 among CD45RO-negative cells, yielding a CD45RA+CCR7+ population from which TemRA cells were excluded. Healthy HIV-negative adults with no recently reported acute infections or vaccinations were included as donors. Every donor was a Caucasian adult living in Nashville, Tennessee, USA. Blood was collected by leukapheresis, and PBMCs were isolated by Ficoll-Histopaque density gradient centrifugation and then cryopreserved in liquid nitrogen vapor phase. Analytical flow cytometry was used to check the purity and quantity of every magnetically sorted T cell population. Each sorted fraction had its genomic DNA isolated and then quantified by UV absorbance on a Nanodrop 2000c. Using the deep immunoSEQ assay, TCR CDR3 regions were amplified from genomic DNA by multiplex PCR. Genomic DNA extracted from each cell subset was distributed evenly over all wells of several immunoSEQ 96-well plates, and each plate served as one replicate. For sorted subsets, approximately 0.2 ug of genomic DNA, equivalent to around 29,000 T cell genomes, went into each replicate PCR. The purified libraries were quantified using a Qubit 3.0 fluorometer, sized with a Bioanalyzer 2100, and then quantified again using the KAPA Library Quantification kit. Each immunoSEQ 96-well plate was sequenced on its own single-read 150-cycle Illumina NextSeq 550 flow cell. The authors processed their data as follows. Because only junctional sequences without quality scores were contained in the immunoSEQ output, filtering matching that applied to full-length reads could not be performed. Sequences were annotated with PyIR, a Python wrapper for IgBLAST v1.9, using IMGT germline references to assign V/J genes and CDR3. Reads with weak V/J assignments (E-value above 1e-6), missing CDR3, stop codons, out-of-frame junctions, or ambiguous translated residues were removed. V3J clonotypes were defined as sequences sharing the same inferred V gene, J gene, and CDR3 amino acid sequence. The percentage overlap between two repertoires was calculated by dividing the number of shared unique clonotypes by the size of the smaller repertoire. Three approaches were used to assess repertoire richness: RTK rarefaction, the Chao1 estimator, and Recon v2.1 estimates of unobserved clonotypes. For all TCRbeta clonotypes obtained by the gDNA method from a handful of donors, generation probabilities were computed with OLGA. TCRdb's version of the immuneACCESS table is confined to in-frame rearrangements and falls short of the full clone set. An unresolved V gene accounts for under half of the shortfall where checked; the remainder is of unknown origin. The V and J calls and clone size are taken from that table; D and trimming were inferred from the DNA. The sample table lists roughly 2.1 million clones, roughly 91% of them with a count of one. The top ten hold about 1.8% of the sample.

Input material: naive CD8+ T cells from PBMCs. The sample's cell subset or site, from its label and the paper: CD45RA+CCR7+. This clonotype was sampled from a man aged 18 to 30 in good health. Some clones in this sample may be carry-over from other donors' samples. In this chain, TRBV7-9 is recombined with TRBJ2-7; no D gene call is confident. The DNA sequence is as follows: TGTGCCAGCAGCCCGACAACTTACGAGCAGTACTTC. This translates into CASSPTTYEQYF. With all but the CDR3 taken from the reference TRBV7-9 and TRBJ2-7 genes, the full variable domain is: DTGVSQNPRHKITKRGQNVTFRCDPISEHNRLYWYRQTLGQGPEFLTYFQNEAQLEKSRLLSDRFSAERPKGSFSTLEIQRTEQGDSAMYLCASSPTTYEQYFGPGTRLTVT.